Shown below are 26 T cell receptor beta chains from a single sample sequenced in a study of blood T cell repertoires in COVID-19. Sequenced by immunoSEQ multiplex PCR; TCRdb stores in-frame clones only, minus some. The data contain about 15,000 clones, about 80% of them seen just once; the ten biggest clones take up about a third. Sample: peripheral blood. All receptors derive from a man aged 65 to 79 with active or convalescent COVID-19.

The chain is built from TRBV11-3 and TRBJ2-3; TRBD2 agrees at 9 bases. The CDR3 has 16 residues. The germline CDR1 and CDR2 sequences are SGHNT and YENEEA. V lost 5 bases and J lost 4; bases outside the gene matches: 10. CDR3 DNA sequence: TGTGCCAGCAGCCTTATGGTGGGACTAGCAGCAGATACGCAGTATTTT. It specifies CASSLMVGLAADTQYF.

The chain couples TRBV27 to TRBJ2-5, with D maybe TRBD1 (8 bases). Germline V CDR1 and CDR2: MNHEY, SMNVEV (reference sequence). The V and J ends lost 6 bases and 5 bases respectively, with 13 bases between them. The CDR3 consists of 13 residues. CDR3 bases: TGTGCCAGCAGACTACAGGGGGGGGAGACCCAGTACTTC. As protein: CASRLQGGETQYF.

The rearrangement links TRBV6-1 to TRBJ1-1; maybe TRBD1 (5 bases). V shed 8 bases and J shed 5 bases, with 12 bases lying between them. The CDR3 runs 12 residues. Germline V lookup: CDR1 MNHNS, CDR2 SASEGT. For the CDR3, the DNA is TGTGCCAGCCATCAGGGAAGTACTGAAGCTTTCTTT. It codes for CASHQGSTEAFF.

V usage is TRBV7-2 and J usage is TRBJ2-7; TRBD1 aligns across 9 bases. V was pared by 5 bases and J by 3 bases, with 5 bases of the junction left unmatched. The germline CDR1 and CDR2 sequences are SGHTA and FQGNSA. This CDR3 has 14 residues. CDR3 coding DNA: TGTGCCAGCAGCCCGGCGGGACAGGGCTACGAGCAGTACTTC. It is translated as CASSPAGQGYEQYF.

CDR3 region: CASSSLAANTGELFF. The CDR3, as DNA: TGCGCCAGCAGCTCATTAGCGGCAAACACCGGGGAGCTGTTTTTT. This chain connects TRBV5-1 to TRBJ2-2, with D possibly TRBD2 on 6 matching bases. Germline assignment: CDR1 SGHRS and CDR2 YFSETQ. There are 15 residues in the CDR3. The germline V and J ends were trimmed by 3 bases and 2 bases, with 11 bases remaining between them.

V gene TRBV15 combines with J gene TRBJ1-5, with 7 bases identical to TRBD1. The CDR3 runs 14 residues. The germline V gene encodes CDR1 LNHNV and CDR2 YYDKDF (reference sequence). Trimming at V came to 0 bases and at J to 10 bases, leaving 6 bases not matched to a gene. CDR3 in DNA: TGTGCCACCAGCAGAGATCGACAGGGTGAACCCCAGCATTTT. It is translated as CATSRDRQGEPQHF.

This chain connects TRBV28 to TRBJ1-2; possible D gene TRBD1, 6 bases. CDR3 length: 13 amino acids. The V end was cut by 8 bases, the J end by 2 bases, with 12 bases between. Germline V gene sequence: CDR1 MDHEN, CDR2 SYDVKM. In DNA form, the CDR3 reads TGTGCCAGCCTCCCCGGGACAAACTATGGCTACACCTTC. Translating gives CASLPGTNYGYTF.

The chain uses TRBV15 and TRBJ1-4; D is possibly TRBD1 (6 bases). The germline V and J ends were trimmed by 6 bases and 10 bases, with 15 bases remaining between them. Germline lookup yields CDR1 LNHNV and CDR2 YYDKDF (reference sequence). CDR3 length: 13 amino acids. The CDR3 sequence is CATREGTTTKLFF. CDR3 coding DNA: TGTGCCACCAGAGAGGGGACAACCACAAAACTGTTTTTT.

The chain couples TRBV25-1 to TRBJ1-1, with a tentative D call TRBD1 (5 bases). The germline gives CDR1 MGHDK, CDR2 SYGVNS. Trimming stripped 5 bases from V and 11 bases from J, with 18 bases between. The CDR3 runs to 13 residues. The CDR3 DNA sequence: TGTGCCAGCAGTCGGGGGGGATACGACGGGGCTTTCTTT. Translated: CASSRGGYDGAFF.

Here the CDR3 DNA reads TGTGCCAGCTCACCCTATCAGGGGGCCGGGGGGAACACTGAAGCTTTCTTT. It specifies CASSPYQGAGGNTEAFF. V usage is TRBV18 and J usage is TRBJ1-1; TRBD1 matches 8 bases. Germline-derived CDR1 and CDR2 are KGHSH and LQKENI. V trimming: 3 bases; J trimming: 1 base; junction bases outside the gene matches: 10. The CDR3 totals 17 residues.

V and J are TRBV27 and TRBJ2-7, with TRBD1 identical over 10 bases. The V gene's germline CDR1 is MNHEY and CDR2 SMNVEV (reference sequence). The CDR3 has 17 residues. The junction had 12 bases not matched to a gene; V was cut back by 2 bases and J by 5 bases. The CDR3 reads CASSLTGTGVFPHEQYF. The CDR3 coding sequence is TGTGCCAGCAGTTTAACCGGGACAGGGGTTTTCCCTCACGAGCAGTACTTC.

Regarding this clone: A junction boundary mismatches the germline segment, possibly from a read error. This chain links TRBV27 with TRBJ2-1; tentatively, D is TRBD1 (6 bases). Germline V gene data show CDR1 as MNHEY and CDR2 as SMNVEV (reference sequence). The CDR3 has 15 amino acids. The CDR3 coding sequence is TGTGCCAGCAGCCGCAGGGGAGCCTCCTTCAATGAGCAGTTCTTC. Translated: CASSRRGASFNEQFF.

V and J are TRBV30 and TRBJ1-2, with 7 nucleotides matching TRBD1. This CDR3 comprises 14 residues. Germline CDR1 is GTSNPN and CDR2 is SVGIG (reference sequence). The junction had 13 bases not matched to a gene; V was cut back by 8 bases and J by 4 bases. The CDR3, as DNA: TGTGCCGCCCAGGGGGGCAGGGGAATCTATGGCTACACCTTC. Amino acids: CAAQGGRGIYGYTF.

The gene calls are TRBV7-2 and TRBJ1-5; 9 bases are a match to TRBD1. In germline, CDR1 is SGHTA, CDR2 FQGNSA. The V gene end was trimmed by 5 bases and the J gene end by 7 bases; junction bases not matched to a gene: 12. The CDR3 spans 16 residues. CDR3 residues: CASSHSGQGLGQPQHF. The DNA of the CDR3 is TGTGCCAGCAGCCACTCGGGACAGGGATTAGGACAGCCCCAGCATTTT.

For this clone: The junction does not match germline at one end; this may be a read error. DNA of the CDR3: TGTGCCAGCAGTTACTCGCCTAGCGGGGGGAAACACCTTTTT. This gives the protein CASSYSPSGGKHLF. The chain joins TRBV6-2 or TRBV6-3 to TRBJ2-3; 11 nucleotides line up with TRBD2. CDR3 length equals 14 residues. Per the germline V gene, CDR1 is MNHEY and CDR2 is SVGEGT.

V and J are TRBV7-2 and TRBJ1-5; D is uncertain. Germline CDR1 SGHTA, CDR2 FQGNSA. The CDR3 runs 14 residues. Deletions cut 5 bases from V and 11 bases from J, with 19 bases between. DNA for the CDR3: TGTGCCAGCAGCCACCCCGGACGGGGAGTAGCCCAGCATTTT. Translation gives CASSHPGRGVAQHF.

For the CDR3, the DNA is TGTGCCAGTAGTGGGACAGGGGACTATGGCTACACCTTC. It encodes CASSGTGDYGYTF. The V and J genes are TRBV19 and TRBJ1-2; 10 nucleotides match TRBD1. CDR3 length: 13 residues. Germline values: CDR1 LNHDA, CDR2 SQIVND (reference sequence). Trimming removed 5 bases from V and 3 bases from J; junction bases left unmatched: 0. The full variable domain, in which reference TRBV19 and TRBJ1-2 provide the parts outside the CDR3, is DGGITQSPKYLFRKEGQNVTLSCEQNLNHDAMYWYRQDPGQGLRLIYYSQIVNDFQKGDIAEGYSVSREKKESFPLTVTSAQKNPTAFYLCASSGTGDYGYTFGSGTRLTVV.

The chain combines TRBV24-1 with TRBJ2-1, with a tentative D call TRBD1 (5 bases). Germline-derived CDR1 and CDR2 are KGHDR and SFDVKD. Trimming stripped 5 bases from V and 0 bases from J, with 10 bases between. CDR3 length: 15 residues. The CDR3 is CATSGGRSSYNEQFF. CDR3 nucleotide sequence: TGTGCCACCAGTGGGGGCAGGAGCTCCTACAATGAGCAGTTCTTC.

This chain links TRBV7-9 with TRBJ1-5; 8 bases agree with TRBD1. Germline V gives CDR1 SEHNR, CDR2 FQNEAQ (reference sequence). The J segment lost 2 bases and the V segment lost 1 base, leaving 4 bases of the junction unmatched. This CDR3 has 16 amino acids. CDR3 protein: CASSLVAGGGNQPQHF. As DNA, the CDR3 is TGTGCCAGCAGCTTAGTTGCAGGGGGCGGCAATCAGCCCCAGCATTTT.

The rearrangement joins TRBV7-3 to TRBJ1-3, with a possible D match to TRBD1 (5 bases). Trimming removed 2 bases from V and 1 base from J, with 9 bases in between. Germline CDR1 SGHTA, CDR2 FQGTGA. The CDR3 runs to 15 residues. The CDR3 loop reads CASSLSGVSGNTIYF. The DNA for the CDR3 is TGTGCCAGCAGCTTATCGGGGGTTTCTGGAAACACCATATATTTT.

In regard to this clone: At one end the junction does not follow the germline gene, possibly because of a read error. The identical CDR3 is also encoded by other nucleotide sequences in the sample. The rearrangement joins TRBV6-1 to TRBJ2-1; 11 bases match TRBD2. The germline V gene has CDR1 MNHNS and CDR2 SASEGT. The length of the CDR3 is 15 residues. The CDR3 DNA follows: TGTGCCAGTAGTGAGCTAGCGGGAGGCTACAATGAGCAGTTCTTC. It specifies CASSELAGGYNEQFF.

The chain has TRBV19 and TRBJ2-5, with a possible D match to TRBD1 (6 bases). There are 15 residues in the CDR3. CDR1 LNHDA and CDR2 SQIVND come from the germline V gene (reference sequence). Trimming took 6 bases from V and 3 from J, leaving 17 bases between them. The CDR3 coding sequence is TGTGCCAGTAGGCCAGGGGTGACGGCAAAAGAGACCCAGTACTTC. Encoded protein: CASRPGVTAKETQYF.

The chain couples TRBV4-3 to TRBJ2-6; no firm D call. The germline CDR1 and CDR2 sequences are LGHNA and YSLEER. The CDR3 is made up of 17 amino acids. The V and J ends lost 1 base and 2 bases respectively, with 12 bases between them. CDR3 nucleotide sequence: TGCGCCAGCAGCCAAGCCAACAGTCCTGCTGGGGCCAACGTCCTGACTTTC. Translation gives CASSQANSPAGANVLTF.

J is TRBJ1-3 and V is TRBV6-5; D call uncertain. The V gene lost 5 bases and the J gene lost 0 bases, with 8 bases spanning the gap. Germline CDR1 reads MNHEY; CDR2 reads SVGAGI. This CDR3 region has 14 residues. CDR3 protein: CASSPQTSGNTIYF. In DNA form, the CDR3 reads TGTGCCAGCAGTCCACAGACCTCTGGAAACACCATATATTTT.

CDR3 sequence reads: CSVSRDSYYGYTF. CDR3 DNA: TGCAGCGTATCGAGGGACAGTTACTATGGCTACACCTTC. The chain combines TRBV29-1 with TRBJ1-2; 7 bases fit TRBD1. The CDR3 spans 13 residues. Germline trimming cut 6 bases from V and 3 bases from J; bases unmatched to any gene: 7. Germline CDR1 reads SQVTM; CDR2 reads ANQGSEA.

V usage is TRBV5-1 and J usage is TRBJ2-2; 8 bases fit TRBD2. The CDR3 sequence is 14 residues long. Losses at the gene ends were 7 bases for V and 1 base for J; bases not matched to a gene: 3. The V gene's germline CDR1 is SGHRS and CDR2 YFSETQ. The CDR3 bases are TGCGCCAGCGGAACTAGCGGGAACACCGGGGAGCTGTTTTTT. It translates to CASGTSGNTGELFF. The full variable domain, completed using reference TRBV5-1 and TRBJ2-2, is KAGVTQTPRYLIKTRGQQVTLSCSPISGHRSVSWYQQTPGQGLQFLFEYFSETQRNKGNFPGRFSGRQFSNSRSEMNVSTLELGDSALYLCASGTSGNTGELFFGEGSRLTVL.